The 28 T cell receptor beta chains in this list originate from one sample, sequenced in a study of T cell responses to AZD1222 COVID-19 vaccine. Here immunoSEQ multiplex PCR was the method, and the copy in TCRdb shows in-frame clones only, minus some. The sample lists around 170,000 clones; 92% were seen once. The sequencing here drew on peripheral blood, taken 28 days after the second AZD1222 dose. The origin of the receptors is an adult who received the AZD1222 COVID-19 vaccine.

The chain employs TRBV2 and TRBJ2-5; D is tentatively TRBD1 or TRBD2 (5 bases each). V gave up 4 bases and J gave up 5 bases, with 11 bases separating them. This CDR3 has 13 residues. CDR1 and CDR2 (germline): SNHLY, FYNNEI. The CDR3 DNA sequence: TGTGCCAGCAGTGTGGGGGTTAGGGAGACCCAGTACTTC. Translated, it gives CASSVGVRETQYF.

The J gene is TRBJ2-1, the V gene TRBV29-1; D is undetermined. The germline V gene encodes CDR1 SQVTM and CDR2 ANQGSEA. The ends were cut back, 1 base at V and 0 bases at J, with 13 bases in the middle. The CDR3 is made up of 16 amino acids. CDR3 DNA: TGCAGCGTTGAAGGCGCAGAGACCAACTCCTACAATGAGCAGTTCTTC. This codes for CSVEGAETNSYNEQFF.

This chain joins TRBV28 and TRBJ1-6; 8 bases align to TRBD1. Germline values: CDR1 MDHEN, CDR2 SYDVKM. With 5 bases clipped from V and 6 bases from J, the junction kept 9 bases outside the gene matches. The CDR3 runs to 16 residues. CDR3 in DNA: TGTGCCAGCAGTACTCAGGGGGCGCTAGGTAATTCACCCCTCCACTTT. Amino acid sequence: CASSTQGALGNSPLHF.

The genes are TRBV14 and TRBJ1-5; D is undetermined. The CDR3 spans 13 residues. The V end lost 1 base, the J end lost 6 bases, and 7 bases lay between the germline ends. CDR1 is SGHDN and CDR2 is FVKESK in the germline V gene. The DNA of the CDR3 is TGTGCCAGCAGCCAAGGGGTGAGTCAGCCCCAGCATTTT. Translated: CASSQGVSQPQHF.

The CDR3 bases are TGTGCCAGCTCACCAAGCTGGAACAAAGAGACCCAGTACTTC. As protein: CASSPSWNKETQYF. This chain uses TRBV18 with TRBJ2-5; D ambiguous. Germline V gene sequence: CDR1 KGHSH, CDR2 LQKENI. The CDR3 runs to 14 residues. Trimming removed 2 bases from V and 3 bases from J, with 10 bases in between.

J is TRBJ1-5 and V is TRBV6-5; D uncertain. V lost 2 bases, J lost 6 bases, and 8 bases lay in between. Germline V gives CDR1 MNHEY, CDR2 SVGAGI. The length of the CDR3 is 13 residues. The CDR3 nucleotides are TGTGCCAGCAGTTACGTGGAAGGTCAGCCCCAGCATTTT. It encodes CASSYVEGQPQHF.

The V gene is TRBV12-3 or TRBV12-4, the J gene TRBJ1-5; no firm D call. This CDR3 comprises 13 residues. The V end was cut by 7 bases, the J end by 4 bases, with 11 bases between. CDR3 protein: CASTFGWNQPQHF. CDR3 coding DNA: TGTGCCAGCACTTTCGGGTGGAATCAGCCCCAGCATTTT.

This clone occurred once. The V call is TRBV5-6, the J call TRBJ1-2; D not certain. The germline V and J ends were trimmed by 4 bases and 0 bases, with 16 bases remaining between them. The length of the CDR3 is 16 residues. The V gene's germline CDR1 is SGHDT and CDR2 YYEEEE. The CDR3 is CASSVGPVASNYGYTF. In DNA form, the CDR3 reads TGTGCCAGCAGCGTGGGTCCAGTAGCTTCTAACTATGGCTACACCTTC.

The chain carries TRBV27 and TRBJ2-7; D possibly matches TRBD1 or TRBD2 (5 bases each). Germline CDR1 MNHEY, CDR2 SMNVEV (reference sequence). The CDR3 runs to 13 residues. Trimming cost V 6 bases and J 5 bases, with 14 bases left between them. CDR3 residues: CASRPLGTHEQYF. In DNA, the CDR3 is TGTGCCAGCAGGCCCCTTGGGACCCACGAGCAGTACTTC.

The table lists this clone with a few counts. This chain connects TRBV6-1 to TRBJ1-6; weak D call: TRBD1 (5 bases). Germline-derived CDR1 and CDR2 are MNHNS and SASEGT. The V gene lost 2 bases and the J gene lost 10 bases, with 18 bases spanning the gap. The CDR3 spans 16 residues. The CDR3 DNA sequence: TGTGCCAGCAGTGAACACGGGGCGGGTTTAGGGTCACCCCTCCACTTT. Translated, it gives CASSEHGAGLGSPLHF.

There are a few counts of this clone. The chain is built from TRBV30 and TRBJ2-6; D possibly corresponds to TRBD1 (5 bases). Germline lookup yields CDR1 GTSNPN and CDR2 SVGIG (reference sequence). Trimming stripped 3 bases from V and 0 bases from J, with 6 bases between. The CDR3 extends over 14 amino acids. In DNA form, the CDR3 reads TGTGCCTGGAGAGGGGACTCTGGGGCCAACGTCCTGACTTTC. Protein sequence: CAWRGDSGANVLTF.

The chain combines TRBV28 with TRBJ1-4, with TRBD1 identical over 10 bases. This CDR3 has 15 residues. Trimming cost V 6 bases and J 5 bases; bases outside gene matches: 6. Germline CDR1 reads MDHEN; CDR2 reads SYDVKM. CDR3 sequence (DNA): TGTGCCAGCAGCCGGGGGACAGGGGCGAATGAAAAACTGTTTTTT. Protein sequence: CASSRGTGANEKLFF.

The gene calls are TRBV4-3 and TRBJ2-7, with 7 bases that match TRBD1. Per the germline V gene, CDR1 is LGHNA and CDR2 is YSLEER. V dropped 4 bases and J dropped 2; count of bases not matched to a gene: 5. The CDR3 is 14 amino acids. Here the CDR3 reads CASSPTDRTYEQYF. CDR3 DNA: TGCGCCAGCAGCCCCACGGACAGGACCTACGAGCAGTACTTC.

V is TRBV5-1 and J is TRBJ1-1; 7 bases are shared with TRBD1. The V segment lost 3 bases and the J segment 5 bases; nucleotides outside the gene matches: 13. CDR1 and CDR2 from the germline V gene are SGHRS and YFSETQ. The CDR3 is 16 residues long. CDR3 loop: CASSSPEGRGITEAFF. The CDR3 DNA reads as TGCGCCAGCAGCTCCCCGGAGGGCAGGGGGATAACTGAAGCTTTCTTT.

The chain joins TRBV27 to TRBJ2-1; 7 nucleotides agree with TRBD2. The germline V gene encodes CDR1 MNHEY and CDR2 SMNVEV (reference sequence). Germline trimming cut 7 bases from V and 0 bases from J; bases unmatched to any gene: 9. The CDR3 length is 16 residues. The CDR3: CASKWDYRSSYNEQFF. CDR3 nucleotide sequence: TGTGCCAGCAAGTGGGACTATAGGAGCTCCTACAATGAGCAGTTCTTC.

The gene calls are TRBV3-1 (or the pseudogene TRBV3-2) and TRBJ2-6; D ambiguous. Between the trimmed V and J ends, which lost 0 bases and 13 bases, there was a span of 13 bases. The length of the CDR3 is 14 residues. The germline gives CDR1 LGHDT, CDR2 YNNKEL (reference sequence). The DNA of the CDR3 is TGTGCCAGCAGCCAAGAAGGTCTGGCTCCTGTCCTGACTTTC. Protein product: CASSQEGLAPVLTF.

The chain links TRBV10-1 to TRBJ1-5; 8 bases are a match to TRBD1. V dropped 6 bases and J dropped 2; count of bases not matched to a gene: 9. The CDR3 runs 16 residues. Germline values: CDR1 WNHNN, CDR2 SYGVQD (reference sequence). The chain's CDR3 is CASRDRAFFGNQPQHF. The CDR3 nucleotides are TGCGCCAGCAGGGACAGGGCCTTTTTTGGCAATCAGCCCCAGCATTTT.

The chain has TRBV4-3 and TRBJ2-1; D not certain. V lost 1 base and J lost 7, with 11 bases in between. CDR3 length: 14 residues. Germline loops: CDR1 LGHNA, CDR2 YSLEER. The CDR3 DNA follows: TGCGCCAGCAGCCAAGCGTACGGGTTGAATGAGCAGTTCTTC. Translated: CASSQAYGLNEQFF.

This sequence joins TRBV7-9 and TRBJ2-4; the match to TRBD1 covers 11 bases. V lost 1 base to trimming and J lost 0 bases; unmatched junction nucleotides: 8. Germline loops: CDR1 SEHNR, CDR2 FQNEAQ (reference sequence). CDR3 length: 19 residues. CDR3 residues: CASSLGFGQGAGAKNIQYF. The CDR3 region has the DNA TGTGCCAGCAGCTTAGGTTTCGGACAGGGGGCGGGAGCCAAAAACATTCAGTACTTC.

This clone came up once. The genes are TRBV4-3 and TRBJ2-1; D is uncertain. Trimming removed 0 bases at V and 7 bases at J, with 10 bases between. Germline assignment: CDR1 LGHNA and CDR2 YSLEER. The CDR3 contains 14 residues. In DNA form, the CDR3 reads TGCGCCAGCAGCCAAGACGGTCCCGGGAATGAGCAGTTCTTC. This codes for CASSQDGPGNEQFF.

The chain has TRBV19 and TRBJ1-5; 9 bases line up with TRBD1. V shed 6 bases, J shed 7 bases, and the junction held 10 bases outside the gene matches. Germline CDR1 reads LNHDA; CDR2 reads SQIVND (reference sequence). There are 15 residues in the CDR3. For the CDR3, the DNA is TGTGCCAGTAGCCCGGGACAGGGTATCAGGCAGCCCCAGCATTTT. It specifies CASSPGQGIRQPQHF.

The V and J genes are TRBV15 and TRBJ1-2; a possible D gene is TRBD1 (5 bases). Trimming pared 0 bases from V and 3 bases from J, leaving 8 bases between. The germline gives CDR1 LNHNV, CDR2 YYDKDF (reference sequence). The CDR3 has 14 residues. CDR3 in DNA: TGTGCCACCAGCAGAGAGGGACTGGACTATGGCTACACCTTC. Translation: CATSREGLDYGYTF.

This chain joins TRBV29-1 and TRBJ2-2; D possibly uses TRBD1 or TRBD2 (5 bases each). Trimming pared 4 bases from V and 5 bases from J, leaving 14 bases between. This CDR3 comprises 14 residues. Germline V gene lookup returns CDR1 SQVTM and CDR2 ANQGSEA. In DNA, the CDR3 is TGCAGCGTTGCCCGGGGCCCGGGGACCGGGGAGCTGTTTTTT. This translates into CSVARGPGTGELFF.

The DNA of the CDR3 is TGTGCCAGCAGCTTAACCACAGCCTACGAGCAGTACTTC. Protein sequence: CASSLTTAYEQYF. The rearrangement uses TRBV7-2 and TRBJ2-7; no firm D call. CDR1 and CDR2 (germline): SGHTA, FQGNSA. Trimming left V 2 bases short and J 2 bases short, with 7 bases between. The CDR3 sequence is 13 residues long.

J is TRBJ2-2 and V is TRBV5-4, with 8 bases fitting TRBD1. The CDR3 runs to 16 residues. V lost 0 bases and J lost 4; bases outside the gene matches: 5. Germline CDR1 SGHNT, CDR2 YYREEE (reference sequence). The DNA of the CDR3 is TGTGCCAGCAGCTTGGGGACAGGGATGGTCACCGGGGAGCTGTTTTTT. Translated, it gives CASSLGTGMVTGELFF.

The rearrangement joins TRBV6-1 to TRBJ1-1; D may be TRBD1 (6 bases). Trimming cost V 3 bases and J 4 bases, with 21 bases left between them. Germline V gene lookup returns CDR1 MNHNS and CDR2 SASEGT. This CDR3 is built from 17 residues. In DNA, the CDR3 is TGTGCCAGCAGTGACCACTTGGCAGGGGCGCGTCGCACTGAAGCTTTCTTT. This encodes CASSDHLAGARRTEAFF.

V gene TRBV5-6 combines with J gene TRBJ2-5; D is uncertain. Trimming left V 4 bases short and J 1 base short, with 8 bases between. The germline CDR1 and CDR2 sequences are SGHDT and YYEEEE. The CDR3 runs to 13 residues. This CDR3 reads CASSTSPQETQYF. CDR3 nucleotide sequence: TGTGCCAGCAGCACCTCGCCCCAAGAGACCCAGTACTTC.

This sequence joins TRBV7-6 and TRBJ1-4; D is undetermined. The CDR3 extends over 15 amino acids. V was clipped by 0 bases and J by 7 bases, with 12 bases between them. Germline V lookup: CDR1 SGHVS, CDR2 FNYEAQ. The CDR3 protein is CASSLAGYLGEKLFF. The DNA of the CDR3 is TGTGCCAGCAGCTTAGCGGGGTATTTGGGTGAAAAACTGTTTTTT.